The 10 T cell receptor beta chains in this list originate from one sample, sequenced in a study of Ad26.COV2.S vaccination and SARS-CoV-2 variants. Assay used: immunoSEQ multiplex PCR; TCRdb lists only in-frame clones, some missing. The table includes around 340,000 clones, approximately 86% detected once. Documented treatment: some 20 received Ad26.COV2.S at low or high dose, single or two shots; roughly five received placebo; per-sample allocation not given. On day 63 after the first injection, vaccine and placebo recipients gave samples. The specimen was peripheral blood, collected in a trial of Ad26.COV2.S vaccine versus placebo. The receptors derive from a person aged 18 to 59 who received the Ad26.COV2.S COVID-19 vaccine or a placebo.

V and J are TRBV10-2 and TRBJ2-5, with 9 bases identical to TRBD2. The V gene's germline CDR1 is WSHSY and CDR2 SAAADI. After removal of 6 bases from V and 3 bases from J, the junction contained 2 bases not matched to a gene. The CDR3 consists of 13 residues. The CDR3 sequence: CASRLAGEETQYF. The CDR3 DNA sequence: TGCGCCAGCAGGTTAGCGGGGGAAGAGACCCAGTACTTC.

The rearrangement links TRBV19 to TRBJ2-7; possibly TRBD2 for D (6 bases). The V end lost 3 bases, the J end lost 5 bases, and 14 bases lay between the germline ends. The CDR3 is 14 amino acids. Germline V CDR1 and CDR2: LNHDA, SQIVND (reference sequence). This CDR3 reads CASSMIAASNEQYF. CDR3 nucleotide sequence: TGTGCCAGTAGTATGATAGCGGCATCAAACGAGCAGTACTTC.

This clone has more than one count but fewer than ten. The chain uses TRBV7-2 and TRBJ1-6; no firm D call. The germline V and J ends were trimmed by 3 bases and 6 bases, with 9 bases remaining between them. Looked up from germline, CDR1 is SGHTA and CDR2 is FQGNSA. CDR3 length equals 14 residues. Here the CDR3 reads CASSFPVPNSPLHF. The CDR3 DNA reads TGTGCCAGCAGCTTCCCAGTGCCTAATTCACCCCTCCACTTT.

J is TRBJ1-2 and V is TRBV18; 9 bases are shared with TRBD1. V lost 3 bases and J lost 0; bases outside the gene matches: 2. CDR3 length: 15 amino acids. Looked up from germline, CDR1 is KGHSH and CDR2 is LQKENI. This chain's CDR3 is CASSPWDRANYGYTF. As DNA, the CDR3 is TGTGCCAGCTCACCCTGGGACAGGGCTAACTATGGCTACACCTTC.

This clone was observed a handful of times. The V gene is TRBV3-1 (or the pseudogene TRBV3-2), the J gene TRBJ1-2; no clear D gene. Trimming took 1 base from V and 7 from J, leaving 7 bases between them. The CDR3 contains 12 residues. Per germline, CDR1 LGHDT and CDR2 YNNKEL (reference sequence). CDR3 residues: CASSQGRAGYTF. In nucleotides, the CDR3 is TGTGCCAGCAGCCAAGGGAGGGCTGGCTACACCTTC.

The CDR3 here is CASRKDRSSYNEQFF. CDR3 bases: TGTGCCAGCAGGAAGGACAGGAGCTCCTACAATGAGCAGTTCTTC. The V call is TRBV2, the J call TRBJ2-1, with 7 bases fitting TRBD1. The V segment lost 6 bases and the J segment 0 bases; nucleotides outside the gene matches: 5. The CDR3 contains 15 residues. Germline V gene sequence: CDR1 SNHLY, CDR2 FYNNEI.

In its sample, this clone was seen once. This chain uses TRBV5-1 with TRBJ2-2; D may be TRBD1 (5 bases). Trimming stripped 0 bases from V and 4 bases from J, with 7 bases between. The CDR3 contains 14 residues. CDR1 is SGHRS and CDR2 is YFSETQ in the germline V gene. The CDR3 is CASSLADSTGELFF. The CDR3 bases are TGCGCCAGCAGCTTGGCCGACAGCACCGGGGAGCTGTTTTTT. Based on the CDR3 plus reference TRBV5-1 and TRBJ2-2, the full variable domain is KAGVTQTPRYLIKTRGQQVTLSCSPISGHRSVSWYQQTPGQGLQFLFEYFSETQRNKGNFPGRFSGRQFSNSRSEMNVSTLELGDSALYLCASSLADSTGELFFGEGSRLTVL.

The DNA for the CDR3 is TGCGCCAGCAGCTCCAGTGGGACTAGCGGGTCAAGTGGGTCCTACGAGCAGTACTTC. As protein: CASSSSGTSGSSGSYEQYF. The chain joins TRBV5-1 to TRBJ2-7, with 12 bases that match TRBD2. The germline V gene encodes CDR1 SGHRS and CDR2 YFSETQ. The CDR3 is 19 residues long. Trimming at V came to 3 bases and at J to 1 base, leaving 14 bases not matched to a gene.

This clone was counted between two and nine times. The chain links TRBV28 to TRBJ2-1, with 14 bases that match TRBD2. Trimming removed 4 bases from V and 8 bases from J; junction bases left unmatched: 7. Germline lookup yields CDR1 MDHEN and CDR2 SYDVKM. The CDR3 consists of 16 residues. The CDR3 loop reads CASSSRTSGRMDEQFF. CDR3 DNA sequence: TGTGCCAGCAGTTCCCGGACTAGCGGGAGGATGGATGAGCAGTTCTTC. Full variable domain (outside the CDR3, taken from reference TRBV28 and TRBJ2-1): DVKVTQSSRYLVKRTGEKVFLECVQDMDHENMFWYRQDPGLGLRLIYFSYDVKMKEKGDIPEGYSVSREKKERFSLILESASTNQTSMYLCASSSRTSGRMDEQFFGPGTRLTVL.

V gene TRBV7-2 combines with J gene TRBJ1-2, with TRBD1 matching 7 bases. The CDR3 spans 14 residues. Losses at the gene ends were 4 bases for V and 6 bases for J; bases not matched to a gene: 8. Germline CDR1 SGHTA, CDR2 FQGNSA. CDR3 amino acids: CASSSRQGEDGYTF. Written as DNA, the CDR3 is TGTGCCAGCAGCTCCCGACAGGGTGAGGATGGCTACACCTTC.